What follows is one T cell receptor beta chain and its context. The antigen remains unidentified. Per the germline V gene, CDR1 is SGHAT and CDR2 is FQNNGV. Trimming removed 2 bases at V and 3 bases at J, with 17 bases between. The CDR3 is 16 amino acids. PBMCs stemmed from 10 ml fresh peripheral blood. This entry is derived from a study of T cells in Graves' hyperthyroidism and ophthalmopathy. About the research overall: Blood was drawn when the patient was first diagnosed and still untreated. Study-level points and caveats: In the blood, most expanded thyroid clonotypes above 0.001 appeared as well. Ophthalmopathy cases were set apart from stable hyperthyroidism by a 13 V-J model.

Template material for amplifying TCR beta CDR3 regions consisted of RNA transcripts. Researchers ran a first-round RT-PCR on the TCR CDR3 using the HTBI primer set. A single record per CDR3 protein comes from TCRdb applying MiXCR to the multiplex PCR reads. This table has around 97,000 distinct CDR3 sequences, 47% appearing once. The chain recombines TRBV11-2 with TRBJ2-7; maybe TRBD2 (7 bases). Sequencing was carried out using blood. The clonotype comes from a man aged 35-49 years with Graves' hyperthyroidism. The CDR3 protein is CASSLRRGGGLYEQYF. The DNA of the CDR3 is TGTGCCAGCAGCTTACGGCGGGGCGGGGGCCTCTACGAGCAGTACTTC.